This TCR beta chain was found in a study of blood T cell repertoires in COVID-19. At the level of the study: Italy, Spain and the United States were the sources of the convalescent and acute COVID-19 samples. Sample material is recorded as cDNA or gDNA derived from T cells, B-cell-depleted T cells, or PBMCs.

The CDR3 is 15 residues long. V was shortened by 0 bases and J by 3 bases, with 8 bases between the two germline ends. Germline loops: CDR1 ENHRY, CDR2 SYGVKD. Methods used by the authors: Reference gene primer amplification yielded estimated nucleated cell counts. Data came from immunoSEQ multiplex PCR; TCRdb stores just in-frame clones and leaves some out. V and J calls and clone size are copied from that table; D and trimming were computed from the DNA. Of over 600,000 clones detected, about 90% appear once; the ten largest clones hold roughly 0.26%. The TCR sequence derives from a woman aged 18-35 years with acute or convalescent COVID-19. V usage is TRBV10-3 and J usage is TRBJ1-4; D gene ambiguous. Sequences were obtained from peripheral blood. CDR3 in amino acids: CAISESGQPNEKLFF. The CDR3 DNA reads TGTGCCATCAGTGAGTCGGGCCAGCCTAATGAAAAACTGTTTTTT.